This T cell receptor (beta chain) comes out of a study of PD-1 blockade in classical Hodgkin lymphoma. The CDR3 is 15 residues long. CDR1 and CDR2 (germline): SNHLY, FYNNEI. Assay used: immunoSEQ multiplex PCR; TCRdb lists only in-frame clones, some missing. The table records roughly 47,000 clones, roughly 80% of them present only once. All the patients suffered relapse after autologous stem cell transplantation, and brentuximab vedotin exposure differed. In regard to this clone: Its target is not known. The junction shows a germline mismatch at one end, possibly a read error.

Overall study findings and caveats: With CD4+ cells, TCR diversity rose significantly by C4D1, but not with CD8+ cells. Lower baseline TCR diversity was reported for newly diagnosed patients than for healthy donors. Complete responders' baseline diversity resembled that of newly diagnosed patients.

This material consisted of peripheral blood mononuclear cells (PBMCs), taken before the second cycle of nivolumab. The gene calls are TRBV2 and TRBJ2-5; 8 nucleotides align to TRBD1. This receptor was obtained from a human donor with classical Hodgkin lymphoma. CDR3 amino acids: CASSEDRGSAETQYF. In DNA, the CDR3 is TGTGCCAGCAGCGAAGACAGGGGATCCGCGGAGACCCAGTACTTC.